The present entry profiles one T cell receptor (beta chain) with its context. Its antigen is not identified. cDNA reverse transcribed from extracted RNA served as the sequencing template. Libraries were prepared by immunoSEQ multiplex PCR; TCRdb keeps only in-frame clonotypes and omits some of them. The table includes about 190,000 clones, 60% detected once. Treatment specified: oral pan-JAK inhibitor, 5-10 mg twice daily. This specimen belongs to a study of CD8+ T cells in alopecia areata. Study-level background: Treated patients were given 5 to 10 mg oral tofacitinib twice daily.

The ends were cut back, 7 bases at V and 4 bases at J, with 13 bases in the middle. Germline CDR1 is MNHEY and CDR2 is SVGAGI. The CDR3 has 14 residues. Notes on the study in general: Affected lesional scalp, above all in alopecia totalis/universalis, was more clonal than normal scalp.

The source material was CD4+ T cells sorted from blood, sampled at week 24, from a patient treated with tofacitinib. This chain connects TRBV6-5 to TRBJ1-4; D ambiguous. This receptor was obtained from a human donor with alopecia areata. The CDR3 nucleotides are TGTGCCAGCAAGTTGGGCCAGCTTAATGAAAAACTGTTTTTT. Protein product: CASKLGQLNEKLFF.